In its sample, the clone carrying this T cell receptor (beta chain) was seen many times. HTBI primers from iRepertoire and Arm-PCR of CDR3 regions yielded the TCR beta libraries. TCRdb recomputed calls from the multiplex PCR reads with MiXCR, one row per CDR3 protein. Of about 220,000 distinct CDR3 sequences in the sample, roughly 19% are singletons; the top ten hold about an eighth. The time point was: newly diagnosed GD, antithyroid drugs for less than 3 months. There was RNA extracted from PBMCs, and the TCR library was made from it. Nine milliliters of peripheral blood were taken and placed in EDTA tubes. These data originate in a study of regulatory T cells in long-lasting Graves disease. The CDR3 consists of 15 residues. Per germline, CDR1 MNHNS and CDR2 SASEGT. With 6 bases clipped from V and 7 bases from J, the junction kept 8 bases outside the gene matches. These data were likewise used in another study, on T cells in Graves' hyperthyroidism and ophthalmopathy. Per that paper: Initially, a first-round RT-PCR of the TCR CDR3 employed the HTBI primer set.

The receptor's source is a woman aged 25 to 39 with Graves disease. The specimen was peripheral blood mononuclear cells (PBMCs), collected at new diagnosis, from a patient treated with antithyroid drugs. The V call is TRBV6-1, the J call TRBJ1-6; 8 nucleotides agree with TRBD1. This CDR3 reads CASREDRAGNSPLHF. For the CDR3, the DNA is TGTGCCAGCAGGGAGGACAGGGCGGGGAATTCACCCCTCCACTTT.